This is a list of T cell receptor beta chains from one sample in a study of blood T cells in healthy people across ages. TCRdb called the 5' RACE reads again in MiXCR, with one record for every CDR3 protein. The table lists around 1,000,000 distinct CDR3 sequences, almost 25% of them singletons, with around 0.7% in the top ten. These sequences were also reported in another study, on T cells of mothers and their children.

Source material: blood. Receptors were obtained from a girl aged 2 to 10 in good health. CDR3s include the opening cysteine and the closing phenylalanine or tryptophan. Fields, in order: J gene, V gene, clone size, D gene, CDR3 DNA, CDR3 protein. D genes are given only for firm matches. Expanded clones get a size class; other rows say once, few or many, or leave the size out.

>TRBJ2-1|TRBV20-1|-|TRBD1
TGCAGTGCTAGTACAGGGGGCAGTGAGCAGTTCTTC
CSASTGGSEQFF
>TRBJ2-7|TRBV29-1|-|-
TGCAGCGTCAAGACACAGGTCTTTCCCTACGAGCAGTACTTC
CSVKTQVFPYEQYF
>TRBJ2-1|TRBV6-2/TRBV6-3|-|-
TGTGCCAGCACCACCACAAATGAGCAGTTCTTC
CASTTTNEQFF
>TRBJ2-5|TRBV20-1|few|TRBD1
TGCAGTGCTAGCTCAGGGGGCCGGGAGTTCTTC
CSASSGGREFF
>TRBJ2-6|TRBV10-3|few|-
TGTGCCATCAGTGATGTGAAGGGAAAGACTGGGGCCAACGTCCTGACTTTC
CAISDVKGKTGANVLTF
>TRBJ2-5|TRBV4-3|-|-
TGCGCCAGCAGCCAAGTGCCAGCGGGGATCGAGGGGGGCCAAGAGACCCAGTACTTC
CASSQVPAGIEGGQETQYF
>TRBJ2-5|TRBV29-1|-|-
TGCAGCGTTGATTATAGAGGCTTAAGTCAGCGCCACCAAGAGACCCAGTACTTC
CSVDYRGLSQRHQETQYF
>TRBJ2-7|TRBV6-1|-|-
TGTGCCAGCAGTGAAAGGACTTCCCTTTTGGGCGACGAGCAGTACTTC
CASSERTSLLGDEQYF
>TRBJ2-7|TRBV4-2|many|TRBD1
TGTGCCAGCAGCCGTACAGGGGCTAGCTACGAGCAGTACTTC
CASSRTGASYEQYF
>TRBJ2-1|TRBV12-3/TRBV12-4|-|TRBD1
TGTGCCAGCAGTTTGGGCGACAGGGAGCTGTACTTC
CASSLGDRELYF
>TRBJ1-1|TRBV9|-|-
TGTGCCAGCAGCGGATCGACGAACACTGAAGCTTTCTTT
CASSGSTNTEAFF
>TRBJ2-5|TRBV28|few|TRBD1
TGTGCCAGCAGTCTGACAGGGGTCCAAGAGACCCAGTACTTC
CASSLTGVQETQYF
>TRBJ2-1|TRBV25-1|-|-
TGTGCCAGCAGTGAATTCGTAGGGAGCTCCTACAATGAGCAGTTCTTC
CASSEFVGSSYNEQFF
>TRBJ2-6|TRBV6-2/TRBV6-3|once|-
TGTGCCAGCTTACAACTGACTGGGACCAACGCCCTGACTTTC
CASLQLTGTNALTF
>TRBJ1-1|TRBV7-2|-|-
TGTGCCAGCAGCTTAGAGCTTAAGTGGGGCCCGTCAGGCACTGAAGCTTTCTTT
CASSLELKWGPSGTEAFF
>TRBJ2-3|TRBV9|few|-
TGTGCCAGCAGCGTAGCGGAGAGCACAGATACGCAGTATTTT
CASSVAESTDTQYF
>TRBJ2-1|TRBV29-1|-|-
TGCAGCGTTCCCCTCAAAGTAGGACAGCCCTACAATGAGCAGTTCTTC
CSVPLKVGQPYNEQFF
>TRBJ2-1|TRBV5-1|-|-
TGCGCCAGCAGCTGGGGGGACGGATCCACCTATGAGCAGTTCTTC
CASSWGDGSTYEQFF
>TRBJ2-3|TRBV2|-|-
TGTGCCAGCAGCGAGCAAACAGGGCTCACAGATACGCAGTATTTT
CASSEQTGLTDTQYF
>TRBJ2-1|TRBV3-1|-|-
TGTGCCAGCAGCCAAGCCCGGGGCCTCCCCACCCCGAATGAGCAGTTCTTC
CASSQARGLPTPNEQFF
>TRBJ2-7|TRBV27|-|TRBD2
TGTGCCAGCAGACCGATGGCGCCTTCAAGACTAGCGGACGTATACGAGCAGTACTTC
CASRPMAPSRLADVYEQYF
>TRBJ2-5|TRBV7-9|-|-
TGTGCCAGCAGCTGGACCGCCTCCGGGGAGACCCAGTACTTC
CASSWTASGETQYF
>TRBJ2-4|TRBV11-2|-|-
TGTGCCAGCAGCTCTCCCCGGCAGGTTGTCGAAAACATTCAGTACTTC
CASSSPRQVVENIQYF
>TRBJ2-7|TRBV5-1|-|TRBD2
TGCGCCAGCAGCTTGGAGGGCCGCGGGAGGTCTTCTAACGAGCAGTACTTC
CASSLEGRGRSSNEQYF
>TRBJ1-2|TRBV28|-|-
TGTGCCAGCAGTTTACGTCCAGGGAACTATGGCTACACCTTC
CASSLRPGNYGYTF
>TRBJ2-3|TRBV7-9|-|TRBD1
TGTGCCAGCAGCTTGGGACAGCCAAACACAGATACGCAGTATTTT
CASSLGQPNTDTQYF
>TRBJ2-7|TRBV9|few|-
TGTGCCAGCAGCGTGCAGGGACTTCCCACCTGCGAGCAGTACTTC
CASSVQGLPTCEQYF
>TRBJ2-5|TRBV27|many|-
TGTGCCAGCAGTTTGACTAGGGCGTGGGAGACCCAGTACTTC
CASSLTRAWETQYF
>TRBJ2-3|TRBV20-1|-|TRBD2
TGCAGTGCTATGACTAGCGGGGGCACAGATACGCAGTATTTT
CSAMTSGGTDTQYF
>TRBJ2-7|TRBV29-1|-|-
TGCAGCGTTGAAGGGATTGGGTCCTACGAGCAGTACTTC
CSVEGIGSYEQYF
>TRBJ2-7|TRBV29-1|-|-
TGCAGCGTTGAAGGGACCCCCTACGAGCAGTACTTC
CSVEGTPYEQYF
>TRBJ2-7|TRBV14|-|-
TGTGCCAGCAGCCAAAGGGGCCACTACGAGCAGTACTTC
CASSQRGHYEQYF
>TRBJ2-1|TRBV20-1|-|-
TGCAGTGCTAGGGATTTTGGAGAGAATGAGCAGTTCTTC
CSARDFGENEQFF
>TRBJ1-5|TRBV4-1|few|-
TGCGCCAGCAGCCAAGTTGGGCGGCAGCCCCAGCATTTT
CASSQVGRQPQHF
>TRBJ2-7|TRBV7-9|-|TRBD1
TGTGCCAGCAGCTTACTGCAGGGGGAGTACGAGCAGTACTTC
CASSLLQGEYEQYF
>TRBJ2-1|TRBV29-1|-|-
TGCAGCGTTCGCGGACTGCCAGGGGAGCAGTTCTTC
CSVRGLPGEQFF
>TRBJ2-1|TRBV18|few|TRBD2
TGTGCCAGCTCCCGACTAGCGGGGAACTACAATGAGCAGTTCTTC
CASSRLAGNYNEQFF
>TRBJ1-6|TRBV6-2/TRBV6-3|-|-
TGTGCCAGCAAACGACAGACATCACCCCTCCACTTT
CASKRQTSPLHF
>TRBJ1-4|TRBV12-3/TRBV12-4|-|-
TGTGCCAGCAGTCCGAGACTTGAAAAACTGTTTTTT
CASSPRLEKLFF
>TRBJ1-2|TRBV6-1|-|-
TGTGCCAGCCGAGTGGGTTGGGGGAAAGAGCCCAACTATGGCTACACCTTC
CASRVGWGKEPNYGYTF
>TRBJ2-1|TRBV7-2|-|TRBD2
TGTGCCACCACGCCGGGACTAGCGTACAATGAGCAGTTCTTC
CATTPGLAYNEQFF